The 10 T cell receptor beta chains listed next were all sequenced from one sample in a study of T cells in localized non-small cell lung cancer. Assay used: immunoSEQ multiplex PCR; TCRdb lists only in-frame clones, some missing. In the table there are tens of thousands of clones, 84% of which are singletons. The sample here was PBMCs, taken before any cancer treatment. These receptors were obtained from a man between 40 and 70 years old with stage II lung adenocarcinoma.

CDR3 sequence (DNA): TGTGCCAGTAGCCGAGAAGGGGATCAGCCCCAGCATTTT. This sequence encodes CASSREGDQPQHF. The rearrangement joins TRBV19 to TRBJ1-5; D possibly corresponds to TRBD1 (5 bases). The V gene lost 6 bases and the J gene lost 5 bases, with 11 bases spanning the gap. This CDR3 is built from 13 residues. Germline CDR1 reads LNHDA; CDR2 reads SQIVND (reference sequence).

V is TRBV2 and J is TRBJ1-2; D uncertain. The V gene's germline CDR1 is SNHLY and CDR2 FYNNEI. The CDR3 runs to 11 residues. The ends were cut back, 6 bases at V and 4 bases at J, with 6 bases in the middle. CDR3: CASSLGYGYTF. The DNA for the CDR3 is TGTGCCAGCAGCCTCGGCTATGGCTACACCTTC.

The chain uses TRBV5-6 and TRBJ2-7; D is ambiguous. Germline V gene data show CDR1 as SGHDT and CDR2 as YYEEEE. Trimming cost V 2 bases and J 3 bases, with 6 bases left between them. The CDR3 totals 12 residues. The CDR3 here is CASSLFSYEQYF. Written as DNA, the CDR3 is TGTGCCAGCAGCTTATTCAGCTACGAGCAGTACTTC.

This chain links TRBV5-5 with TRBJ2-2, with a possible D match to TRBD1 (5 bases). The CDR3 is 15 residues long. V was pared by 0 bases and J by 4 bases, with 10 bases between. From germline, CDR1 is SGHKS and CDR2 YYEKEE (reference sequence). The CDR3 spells CASSLGLQGTGELFF. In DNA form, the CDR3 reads TGTGCCAGCAGCTTGGGACTCCAGGGCACCGGGGAGCTGTTTTTT.

CDR3 coding DNA: TGTGCCAGCAGCCCGGGACTAGCGGGAGATGGGGAGCAGTTCTTC. Its translation is CASSPGLAGDGEQFF. The rearrangement links TRBV5-6 to TRBJ2-1; 14 bases are shared with TRBD2. This CDR3 is 15 amino acids long. J was trimmed by 10 bases and V by 4 bases; bases with no gene match: 7. CDR1 is SGHDT and CDR2 is YYEEEE in the germline V gene.

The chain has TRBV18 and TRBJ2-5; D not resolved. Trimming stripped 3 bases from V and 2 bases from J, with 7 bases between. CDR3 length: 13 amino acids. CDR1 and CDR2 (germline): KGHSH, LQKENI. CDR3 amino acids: CASSPSQQETQYF. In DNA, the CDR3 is TGTGCCAGCTCACCCTCACAACAAGAGACCCAGTACTTC. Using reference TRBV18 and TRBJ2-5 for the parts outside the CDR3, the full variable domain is NAGVMQNPRHLVRRRGQEARLRCSPMKGHSHVYWYRQLPEEGLKFMVYLQKENIIDESGMPKERFSAEFPKEGPSILRIQQVVRGDSAAYFCASSPSQQETQYFGPGTRLLVL.

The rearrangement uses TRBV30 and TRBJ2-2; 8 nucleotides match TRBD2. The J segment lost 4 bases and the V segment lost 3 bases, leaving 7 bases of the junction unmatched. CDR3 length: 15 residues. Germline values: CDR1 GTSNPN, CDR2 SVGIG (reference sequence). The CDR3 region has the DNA TGTGCCTGGAGCCAGCGGGAGAAAACCACCGGGGAGCTGTTTTTT. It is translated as CAWSQREKTTGELFF.

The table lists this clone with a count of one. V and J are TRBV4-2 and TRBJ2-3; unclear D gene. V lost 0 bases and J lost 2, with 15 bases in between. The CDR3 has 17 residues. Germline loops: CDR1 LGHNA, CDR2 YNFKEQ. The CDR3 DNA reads TGTGCCAGCAGCCAAGATTATCCGACAACTTTCACAGATACGCAGTATTTT. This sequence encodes CASSQDYPTTFTDTQYF.

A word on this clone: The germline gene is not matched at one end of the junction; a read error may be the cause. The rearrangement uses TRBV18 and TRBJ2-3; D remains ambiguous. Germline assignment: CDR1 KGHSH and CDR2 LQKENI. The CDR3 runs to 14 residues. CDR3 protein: CASSPLGETDTQYF. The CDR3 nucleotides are TGTGCCAGCTCCCCACTCGGAGAGACAGATACGCAGTATTTT.

The CDR3: CASSLARDRGGHGYTF. CDR3 in DNA: TGTGCCAGCAGCTTGGCCCGGGACAGGGGGGGACATGGCTACACCTTC. V and J are TRBV7-2 and TRBJ1-2; 11 nucleotides agree with TRBD1. V was pared by 3 bases and J by 6 bases, with 9 bases of the junction left unmatched. CDR1 and CDR2 (germline): SGHTA, FQGNSA. The CDR3 has 16 residues. Complete variable domain (other parts from reference TRBV7-2 and TRBJ1-2): GAGVSQSPSNKVTEKGKDVELRCDPISGHTALYWYRQSLGQGLEFLIYFQGNSAPDKSGLPSDRFSAERTGGSVSTLTIQRTQQEDSAVYLCASSLARDRGGHGYTFGSGTRLTVV.